The clone carrying this T cell receptor beta chain came up a few times. V was cut by 3 bases and J by 8 bases, with 14 bases left in between. CDR3 size: 14 residues. TCR cDNA was made by 5'RACE template switching, adding a universal primer site and UMIs. TCRdb used MiXCR to reprocess the 5' RACE reads, holding one entry per CDR3 protein. The table shows some 96,000 distinct CDR3 sequences, with about 8.2% occurring only once. This record comes from a study of T cells after yellow fever vaccination. Study findings and constraints: FACS-sorted repertoires might harbor abundant contaminating clonotypes from the bulk population.

The sample here was CD8+ T cells not binding an NS4B(214-222) dextramer, sorted from PBMCs, taken about 2 weeks after the first yellow fever vaccination. The sequence was collected from a man aged 18-30 years who received the YFV17D yellow fever vaccine. The chain carries TRBV12-3 or TRBV12-4 and TRBJ1-5, with D hard to call. Written as DNA, the CDR3 is TGTGCCAGCAGTTTGGGATCCCCCGGGGAGCCCCAGCATTTT. Protein product: CASSLGSPGEPQHF.